A selection of T cell receptor beta chains follows, all from one sample in a study of control samples from healthy donors and cancer patients. Generated by immunoSEQ multiplex PCR, the TCRdb table keeps only in-frame clones and is missing some. Counted here are some 96,000 clones, 87% occurring once; the ten biggest clones make up about 20%. The sequenced material came from blood. These TCRs come from a woman aged 45-59 years in good health. Each CDR3 is given with its conserved first and last residue. D genes are given only for firm matches. Clone size is stated in some rows and not others, as once, few, many or a class when expanded.

clone size: -; V gene: TRBV24-1; J gene: TRBJ2-3; D gene: TRBD1; CDR3 DNA: TGTGCCACCAGTGCCGACAGGGGGCGCCCTTTGTATTTT; CDR3 protein: CATSADRGRPLYF
clone size: -; V gene: TRBV6-2/TRBV6-3; J gene: TRBJ2-1; D gene: TRBD1; CDR3 DNA: TGTGCCAGCAGTTACGGGACAGGGGGTGAGCAGTTCTTC; CDR3 protein: CASSYGTGGEQFF
clone size: -; V gene: TRBV9; J gene: TRBJ2-2; D gene: -; CDR3 DNA: TGTGCCAGCAGCCCAAGTGGGGACACCGGGGAGCTGTTTTTT; CDR3 protein: CASSPSGDTGELFF
clone size: -; V gene: TRBV7-2; J gene: TRBJ2-7; D gene: TRBD2; CDR3 DNA: TGTGCCACCCGGACTAGCTCCACCTACGAGCAGTACTTC; CDR3 protein: CATRTSSTYEQYF
clone size: -; V gene: TRBV3-1/TRBV3-2; J gene: TRBJ1-2; D gene: -; CDR3 DNA: TGTGCCAGCAGTCGTACAGATGTGTATGGCTACACCTTC; CDR3 protein: CASSRTDVYGYTF
clone size: -; V gene: TRBV4-3; J gene: TRBJ2-5; D gene: TRBD2; CDR3 DNA: TGCGCCAGCAGCCAAGAACTAGCGGGAGGTTCAGAGACCCAGTACTTC; CDR3 protein: CASSQELAGGSETQYF
clone size: -; V gene: TRBV29-1; J gene: TRBJ2-7; D gene: -; CDR3 DNA: TGCAGCGTTGAAGATTCGACATACGAGCAGTACTTC; CDR3 protein: CSVEDSTYEQYF
clone size: once; V gene: TRBV10-1; J gene: TRBJ2-1; D gene: TRBD2; CDR3 DNA: TGCGCCAGCAGTGAGTCTCTAGCGGGGGGGGGTGAGCAGTTCTTC; CDR3 protein: CASSESLAGGGEQFF
clone size: -; V gene: TRBV11-3; J gene: TRBJ2-3; D gene: TRBD2; CDR3 DNA: TGTGCCAGCAGCACGGGGGGGCTCGGCACAGATACGCAGTATTTT; CDR3 protein: CASSTGGLGTDTQYF
clone size: -; V gene: TRBV18; J gene: TRBJ1-1; D gene: -; CDR3 DNA: TGTGCCAGCTCACCCCGGGCGCGGGACACTGAAGCTTTCTTT; CDR3 protein: CASSPRARDTEAFF
clone size: -; V gene: TRBV7-9; J gene: TRBJ1-1; D gene: TRBD1; CDR3 DNA: TGTGCCAGCAGCCTTGGACAGGGGCCCGCTGAAGCTTTCTTT; CDR3 protein: CASSLGQGPAEAFF
clone size: -; V gene: TRBV10-2; J gene: TRBJ2-5; D gene: TRBD2; CDR3 DNA: TGCGCCAGCAGAGATAGCGGGAGTAGGGAGACCCAGTACTTC; CDR3 protein: CASRDSGSRETQYF
clone size: -; V gene: TRBV12-3/TRBV12-4; J gene: TRBJ2-5; D gene: -; CDR3 DNA: TGTGCCAGCAGCTTCGGGACCGTCCGGACCCAGTACTTC; CDR3 protein: CASSFGTVRTQYF
clone size: -; V gene: TRBV3-1/TRBV3-2; J gene: TRBJ1-1; D gene: -; CDR3 DNA: TGTGCCAGCAGCCTAAGGGGGAAGACTGAAGCTTTCTTT; CDR3 protein: CASSLRGKTEAFF
clone size: -; V gene: TRBV27; J gene: TRBJ2-2; D gene: -; CDR3 DNA: TGTGCCAGCGCCATCCGGATTAACACCGGGGAGCTGTTTTTT; CDR3 protein: CASAIRINTGELFF
clone size: -; V gene: TRBV9; J gene: TRBJ2-1; D gene: -; CDR3 DNA: TGTGCCAGCAGCGCCCCGGGGAACAAGCAGTTCTTC; CDR3 protein: CASSAPGNKQFF
clone size: few; V gene: TRBV7-3; J gene: TRBJ1-1; D gene: -; CDR3 DNA: TGTGCCAGCAGCCCCGAGACAGTTCCCAGAGTCACTGAAGCTTTCTTT; CDR3 protein: CASSPETVPRVTEAFF
clone size: -; V gene: TRBV5-1; J gene: TRBJ2-7; D gene: TRBD1; CDR3 DNA: TGCGCCAGCAGCTGGGGCGGACAGGGATTCGGAGCCAACTACGAGCAGTACTTC; CDR3 protein: CASSWGGQGFGANYEQYF
clone size: once; V gene: TRBV7-9; J gene: TRBJ2-4; D gene: -; CDR3 DNA: TGTGCCAGCAGCTTACCATTAGGGGGCAAAAACATTCAGTACTTC; CDR3 protein: CASSLPLGGKNIQYF